This T cell receptor beta chain was observed in a study of T cells expressing NK-cell markers. Overall study results and limits: What remained unclear was the HCMV specificity of expanded NKG2C+ T cell clones.

The V gene's germline CDR1 is MNHEY and CDR2 SVGAGI. The CDR3 length is 11 residues. Concerning this clonotype: The target antigen is unknown.

TCRdb re-called the 5' RACE reads, yielding one record per CDR3 amino acid sequence without DNA. The listing contains about 370,000 distinct CDR3 sequences. This chain connects TRBV6-5 to TRBJ2-2. What was sequenced was blood T cells: a sorted CD56 or NKG2C T cell subset, CD4+ or CD8+ T cells, or bulk PBMC T cells (not recorded which). This clonotype was sampled from a woman between 45 and 60 years old in good health. The CDR3 sequence is CASSAAGELFF.